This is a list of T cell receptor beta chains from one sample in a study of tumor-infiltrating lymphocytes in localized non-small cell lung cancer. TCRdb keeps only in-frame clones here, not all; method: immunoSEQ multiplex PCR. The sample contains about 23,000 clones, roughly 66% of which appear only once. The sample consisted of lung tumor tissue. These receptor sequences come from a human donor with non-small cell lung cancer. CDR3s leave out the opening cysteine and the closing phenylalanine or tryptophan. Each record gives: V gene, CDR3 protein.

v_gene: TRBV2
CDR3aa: ASSGVAGASSYNEQF

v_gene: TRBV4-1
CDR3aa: AGSQDLYRLNYGYT

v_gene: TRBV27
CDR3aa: ASSFGKSYEQY

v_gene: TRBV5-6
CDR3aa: ASSLFWLGTQTEAF

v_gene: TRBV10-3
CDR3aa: AINQQGFVEKLF

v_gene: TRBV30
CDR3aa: AWSVSGNTIY

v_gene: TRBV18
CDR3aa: ASSPPVTGNTYEQY

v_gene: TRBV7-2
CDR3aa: ASSLALSGGYGYT

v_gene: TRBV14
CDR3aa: ASSQGGGRQETQY

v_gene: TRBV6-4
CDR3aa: ASRSQLGRDLAQY

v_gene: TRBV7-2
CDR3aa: ASSLDSQRPQH

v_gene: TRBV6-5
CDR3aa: ASSYGQRGYEQY

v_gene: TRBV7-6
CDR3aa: ASSRGPDQDTQY

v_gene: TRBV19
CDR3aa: ASRAGQGYQPQH

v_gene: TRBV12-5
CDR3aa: ASGDSTGGPYNEQF

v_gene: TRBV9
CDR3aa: ASSVETGGYEQY

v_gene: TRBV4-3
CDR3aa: ASSQDGGTGGEKLF

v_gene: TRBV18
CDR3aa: ASSPLKTDPYDGYT

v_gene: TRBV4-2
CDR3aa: ASSQVQLAGAYNEQF

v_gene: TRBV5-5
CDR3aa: ASSLARDRPHTYEQY